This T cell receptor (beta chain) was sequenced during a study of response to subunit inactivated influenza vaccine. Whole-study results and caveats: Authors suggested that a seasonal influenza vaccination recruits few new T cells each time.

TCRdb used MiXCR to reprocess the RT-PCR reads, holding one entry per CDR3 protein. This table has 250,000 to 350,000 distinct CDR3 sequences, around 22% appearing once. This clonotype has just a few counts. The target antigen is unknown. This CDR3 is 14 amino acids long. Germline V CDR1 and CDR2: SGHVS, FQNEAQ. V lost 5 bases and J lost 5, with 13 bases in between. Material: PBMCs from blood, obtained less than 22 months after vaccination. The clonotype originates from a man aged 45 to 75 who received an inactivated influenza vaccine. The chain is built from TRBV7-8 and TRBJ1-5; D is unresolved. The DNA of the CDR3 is TGTGCCAGCAGCCCCGCCCAGGCCTATCAGCCCCAGCATTTT. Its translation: CASSPAQAYQPQHF.